One and the same sample provided the 30 T cell receptor beta chains below, sequenced in a study of early T cells in non-severe SARS-CoV-2 infection. TCRdb itself ran the 5' RACE reads through MiXCR, one entry per CDR3 protein. The sample has more than 75,000 distinct CDR3 sequences; 12% to 15% are singletons. The sequencing input was whole blood. Receptor source: an adult who was a healthcare worker with PCR-confirmed SARS-CoV-2 infection or an uninfected control (not recorded which).

The sample holds a few counts of this clonotype. The V gene is TRBV6-2 or TRBV6-3, the J gene TRBJ2-1, with TRBD2 matching 13 bases. The germline V gene encodes CDR1 MNHEY and CDR2 SVGEGT. This CDR3 region has 16 residues. With 0 bases clipped from V and 7 bases from J, the junction kept 3 bases outside the gene matches. As DNA, the CDR3 is TGTGCCAGCAGTTACTCAGGGACTAGCGGGGCTAATGAGCAGTTCTTC. Amino acids: CASSYSGTSGANEQFF.

Many counts were recorded for this clonotype. The chain couples TRBV6-5 to TRBJ2-7; 9 positions match TRBD2. The trim removed 2 bases at V and 4 bases at J, leaving 9 bases unmatched. This CDR3 has 16 residues. Germline assignment: CDR1 MNHEY and CDR2 SVGAGI. In nucleotides, the CDR3 is TGTGCCAGCAGTTACGGGATGGGGACTAGCCCGTACGAGCAGTACTTC. Its protein product is CASSYGMGTSPYEQYF.

There are a few counts of this clonotype. The CDR3 loop reads CASSANLAVNTDTQYF. CDR3 coding DNA: TGTGCCAGCAGCGCCAATCTAGCGGTGAACACAGATACGCAGTATTTT. This sequence joins TRBV9 and TRBJ2-3, with 7 positions matching TRBD2. The CDR3 loop spans 16 amino acids. V lost 3 bases and J lost 2; bases outside the gene matches: 9. Germline-derived CDR1 and CDR2 are SGDLS and YYNGEE. The variable domain in full, completed from reference TRBV9 and TRBJ2-3, reads DSGVTQTPKHLITATGQRVTLRCSPRSGDLSVYWYQQSLDQGLQFLIQYYNGEERAKGNILERFSAQQFPDLHSELNLSSLELGDSALYFCASSANLAVNTDTQYFGPGTRLTVL.

This CDR3 is CASLAGGTDTQYF. For the CDR3, the DNA is TGTGCCAGCCTCGCCGGGGGGACAGATACGCAGTATTTT. The chain links TRBV7-9 to TRBJ2-3; 7 nucleotides line up with TRBD2. The CDR3 has 13 residues. Germline lookup yields CDR1 SEHNR and CDR2 FQNEAQ (reference sequence). V lost 8 bases, J lost 3 bases, and 5 bases stayed unmatched.

The rearrangement uses TRBV29-1 and TRBJ1-3; D is unresolved. The CDR3 runs 13 residues. CDR1 is SQVTM and CDR2 is ANQGSEA in the germline V gene. Trimming removed 3 bases from V and 1 base from J, with 7 bases in between. The CDR3 DNA follows: TGCAGCGTTGAGGTCCAGTCTGGAAACACCATATATTTT. Encoded protein: CSVEVQSGNTIYF.

This clonotype has ten or more counts. The rearrangement links TRBV12-3 or TRBV12-4 to TRBJ2-2; 7 nucleotides agree with TRBD2. The ends lost 11 bases at V and 5 bases at J; junction bases unmatched: 8. CDR3 size: 13 residues. This CDR3 is CAGQRGRTGELFF. The CDR3 DNA reads TGTGCCGGCCAGCGGGGAAGGACCGGGGAGCTGTTTTTT.

This clonotype was recorded a few times. The chain couples TRBV5-5 to TRBJ2-7, with TRBD2 matching over 7 bases. Per germline, CDR1 SGHKS and CDR2 YYEKEE (reference sequence). This CDR3 is 14 amino acids long. V trimming: 2 bases; J trimming: 1 base; junction bases outside the gene matches: 3. Here the CDR3 DNA reads TGTGCCAGCAGCTTCCAGCGGGGATCCTACGAGCAGTACTTC. Its protein is CASSFQRGSYEQYF.

This clonotype was seen at least ten times. The V gene is TRBV6-5, the J gene TRBJ2-7, with D possibly matching TRBD1 (5 bases). This CDR3 has 14 residues. In germline, CDR1 is MNHEY, CDR2 SVGAGI. V shed 5 bases and J shed 1 base, with 12 bases lying between them. The CDR3 nucleotides are TGTGCCAGCAGTATCTCAGGGTCTTCCTACGAGCAGTACTTC. Its translation is CASSISGSSYEQYF.

This clonotype was found many times. The chain links TRBV29-1 to TRBJ1-1; 8 bases map to TRBD1. Germline V CDR1 and CDR2: SQVTM, ANQGSEA. The CDR3 loop spans 12 amino acids. Germline trimming cut 6 bases from V and 5 bases from J; bases unmatched to any gene: 5. CDR3 nucleotides: TGCAGCGTCGCCACAGGGGGGACTGAAGCTTTCTTT. Translating gives CSVATGGTEAFF.

This clonotype was counted a few times. V is TRBV4-1 and J is TRBJ2-7; 8 bases are a match to TRBD1. The CDR3 consists of 16 residues. Germline V gene data show CDR1 as MGHRA and CDR2 as YSYEKL. The V segment lost 0 bases and the J segment 1 base; nucleotides outside the gene matches: 5. This chain's CDR3 is CASSQDITGGSYEQYF. The CDR3 nucleotides are TGCGCCAGCAGCCAAGATATCACAGGGGGGTCCTACGAGCAGTACTTC.

This clonotype occurred many times. V and J are TRBV7-9 and TRBJ1-1, with D perhaps TRBD1 (6 bases). The CDR3 covers 14 residues. The germline V gene has CDR1 SEHNR and CDR2 FQNEAQ (reference sequence). Trimming took off 0 bases at V and 2 bases at J, with 7 bases between the two ends. Here the CDR3 reads CASSLAGGNTEAFF. DNA for the CDR3: TGTGCCAGCAGCTTAGCGGGGGGCAACACTGAAGCTTTCTTT.

This clonotype occurred many times. This chain uses TRBV7-8 with TRBJ1-5; TRBD1 is a possible D gene (6 bases). With 5 bases removed from V and 1 base from J, the gap between germline ends came to 15 bases. The CDR3 is made up of 16 amino acids. Germline CDR1 SGHVS, CDR2 FQNEAQ. The CDR3 DNA reads as TGTGCCAGCAGCCCCCATAGGACAGTAAGCAATCAGCCCCAGCATTTT. The encoded protein is CASSPHRTVSNQPQHF.

This clonotype occurred many times. V and J are TRBV7-3 and TRBJ1-5, with TRBD1 as a possible D gene (5 bases). This CDR3 comprises 13 residues. Germline CDR1 reads SGHTA; CDR2 reads FQGTGA. Trimming took off 2 bases at V and 4 bases at J, with 6 bases between the two ends. The CDR3 sequence: CASSLWGNQPQHF. The CDR3 DNA reads as TGTGCCAGCAGCTTATGGGGGAATCAGCCCCAGCATTTT.

The chain is built from TRBV5-1 and TRBJ2-7; no reliable D call. Trimming cost V 4 bases and J 0 bases, with 14 bases left between them. The CDR3 length is 15 residues. Germline assignment: CDR1 SGHRS and CDR2 YFSETQ. CDR3 coding DNA: TGCGCCAGCAGCGAAAGAAATGGGAACTCCTACGAGCAGTACTTC. As protein: CASSERNGNSYEQYF.

This clonotype was detected only a few times. This chain links TRBV6-7 with TRBJ2-7, with D perhaps matching TRBD1 (6 bases). TRBV6-7 counts as an open reading frame of uncertain function. Trimming left V 0 bases short and J 2 bases short, with 14 bases between. This CDR3 comprises 16 residues. CDR3 loop: CASSYSRQVITYEQYF. The CDR3, as DNA: TGTGCCAGCAGTTACTCGAGACAGGTGATTACCTACGAGCAGTACTTC.

This clonotype was counted a few times. J is TRBJ2-1 and V is TRBV29-1; 10 nucleotides align to TRBD2. Per germline, CDR1 SQVTM and CDR2 ANQGSEA. V gave up 0 bases and J gave up 8 bases; unmatched junction bases: 4. The CDR3 is 14 amino acids. CDR3 coding DNA: TGCAGCGTTGAAGAAATACTAGCGGGGTATGAGCAGTTCTTC. Its translation: CSVEEILAGYEQFF.

V gene TRBV28 combines with J gene TRBJ1-4; TRBD1 might be the D (6 bases). V lost 4 bases, J lost 7 bases, and 13 bases lay in between. The germline CDR1 and CDR2 sequences are MDHEN and SYDVKM. The CDR3 extends over 14 amino acids. As DNA, the CDR3 is TGTGCCAGCAGTTCGGGACAACGCCCTGAAAAACTGTTTTTT. Its translation: CASSSGQRPEKLFF.

This clonotype was counted between two and nine times. The CDR3 DNA follows: TGTGCCAGCAGGGGGGGGGATCTCGAGCAGTACTTC. Protein sequence: CASRGGDLEQYF. The V and J genes are TRBV27 and TRBJ2-7; 7 bases line up with TRBD2. With 6 bases clipped from V and 6 bases from J, the junction kept 5 bases outside the gene matches. This CDR3 has 12 amino acids. CDR1 MNHEY and CDR2 SMNVEV come from the germline V gene (reference sequence).

The sample holds a few counts of this clonotype. This rearrangement joins TRBV3-1 to TRBJ2-1; 9 nucleotides line up with TRBD1. CDR3 length: 14 amino acids. CDR1 and CDR2 (germline): LGHDT, YNNKEL (reference sequence). Trimming removed 4 bases from V and 7 bases from J; junction bases left unmatched: 5. The CDR3 DNA reads as TGTGCCAGCAGCCTAACACAGGGGGCGAATGAGCAGTTCTTC. Its protein is CASSLTQGANEQFF.

There are a few counts of this clonotype. V gene TRBV20-1 combines with J gene TRBJ2-2; 8 bases align to TRBD1. J lost 9 bases, V lost 2 bases, and 17 bases had no gene match. The CDR3 totals 17 residues. Germline assignment: CDR1 DFQATT and CDR2 SNEGSKA (reference sequence). The CDR3 DNA reads TGCAGTGCTAGACCGTACGACAGGGGTCGAGGAAATAGGGAGCTGTTTTTT. Its protein is CSARPYDRGRGNRELFF.

To note about this clonotype: The junction shows a germline mismatch at one end, possibly a read error. This chain joins TRBV7-2 and TRBJ2-1; D is perhaps TRBD2 (6 bases). Germline CDR1 reads SGHTA; CDR2 reads FQGNSA. This CDR3 is built from 13 residues. CDR3 in amino acids: CASCLTSGYEQFF. CDR3 coding DNA: TGTGCCAGCTGCTTGACTAGTGGGTATGAGCAGTTCTTC.

This rearrangement joins TRBV5-1 to TRBJ1-4, with 9 bases matching TRBD1. This CDR3 has 14 residues. The V and J ends lost 3 bases and 7 bases, in that order; junction bases with no gene match: 4. Looked up from germline, CDR1 is SGHRS and CDR2 is YFSETQ. CDR3 in DNA: TGCGCCAGCAGCTCCGGGACAGGGTCTGAAAAACTGTTTTTT. Translation gives CASSSGTGSEKLFF.

This clonotype was found many times. This chain links TRBV3-1 with TRBJ1-3; the D gene is possibly TRBD1 (6 bases). The CDR3 is 17 residues long. V lost 0 bases and J lost 5, with 17 bases in between. Germline assignment: CDR1 LGHDT and CDR2 YNNKEL (reference sequence). CDR3 coding DNA: TGTGCCAGCAGCCAAGATGGGGGGCTTAACATTCGAAACACCATATATTTT. Translation gives CASSQDGGLNIRNTIYF.

This clonotype was counted only a few times. The rearrangement uses TRBV6-1 and TRBJ1-5, with TRBD1 matching 7 bases. The CDR3 is made up of 14 amino acids. J gave up 4 bases and V 6 bases, and 6 bases lay outside the gene matches. Germline CDR1 MNHNS, CDR2 SASEGT. The CDR3: CASRPGQDNQPQHF. As DNA, the CDR3 is TGTGCCAGCAGACCCGGACAGGATAATCAGCCCCAGCATTTT.

This clonotype was recorded many times. This chain connects TRBV5-4 to TRBJ1-2; maybe TRBD1 (5 bases). The CDR3 contains 13 residues. The germline V and J ends were trimmed by 3 bases and 8 bases, with 14 bases remaining between them. Per germline, CDR1 SGHNT and CDR2 YYREEE (reference sequence). CDR3: CASSSGDPVGYTF. As DNA, the CDR3 is TGTGCCAGCAGCTCCGGGGACCCAGTCGGCTACACCTTC.

This clonotype was seen only a few times. The chain uses TRBV7-3 and TRBJ2-2; D unresolved. Germline values: CDR1 SGHTA, CDR2 FQGTGA. Trimming stripped 0 bases from V and 5 bases from J, with 4 bases between. CDR3 length: 13 amino acids. The CDR3 here is CASSLTGTGELFF. The CDR3 region has the DNA TGTGCCAGCAGCTTAACGGGAACCGGGGAGCTGTTTTTT.

V usage is TRBV4-3 and J usage is TRBJ1-2, with D possibly being TRBD1 (6 bases). Germline loops: CDR1 LGHNA, CDR2 YSLEER. This CDR3 contains 15 residues. Deletions cut 0 bases from V and 6 bases from J, with 14 bases between. The CDR3 region has the DNA TGCGCCAGCAGCCAAGAGGCCGTGGCAGGGGATGGCTACACCTTC. Amino acid sequence: CASSQEAVAGDGYTF.

The rearrangement uses TRBV20-1 and TRBJ2-7; 8 bases agree with TRBD2. CDR3 size: 15 residues. V was pared by 5 bases and J by 4 bases, with 13 bases of the junction left unmatched. Germline-derived CDR1 and CDR2 are DFQATT and SNEGSKA (reference sequence). CDR3 bases: TGCAGTGCTCCTCGTTGGGAAAGCGGGGGATACGAGCAGTACTTC. Residues: CSAPRWESGGYEQYF.

This clonotype was observed at least ten times. The gene calls are TRBV6-5 and TRBJ2-7, with D perhaps TRBD1 or TRBD2 (6 bases each). The CDR3 runs to 14 residues. The V end lost 7 bases, the J end lost 1 base, and 14 bases lay between the germline ends. Germline values: CDR1 MNHEY, CDR2 SVGAGI. The CDR3 DNA is TGTGCCAGCACCCCGGGGGCAGGGTCCTACGAGCAGTACTTC. Translating gives CASTPGAGSYEQYF.

The CDR3 loop is CAISGGQPNTEAFF. CDR3 DNA: TGTGCCATCAGTGGGGGACAGCCGAACACTGAAGCTTTCTTT. The genes are TRBV10-3 and TRBJ1-1; TRBD1 agrees at 7 bases. CDR3 size: 14 residues. CDR1 is ENHRY, CDR2 SYGVKD, per germline. V trimming: 4 bases; J trimming: 1 base; junction bases outside the gene matches: 3.